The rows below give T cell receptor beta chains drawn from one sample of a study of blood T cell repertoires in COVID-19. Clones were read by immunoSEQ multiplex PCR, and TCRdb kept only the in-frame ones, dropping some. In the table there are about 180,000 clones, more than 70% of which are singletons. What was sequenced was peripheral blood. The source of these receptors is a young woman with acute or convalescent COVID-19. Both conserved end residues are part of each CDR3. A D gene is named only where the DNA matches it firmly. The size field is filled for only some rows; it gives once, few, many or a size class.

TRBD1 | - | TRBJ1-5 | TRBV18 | TGTGCCAGCTCACCGACAGGGCCAGGGGAGCCCCAGCATTTT | CASSPTGPGEPQHF
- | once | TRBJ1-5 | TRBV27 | TGTGCCAGCAGATATGACGGCGGGGACTTTAGTCAGCCCCAGCATTTT | CASRYDGGDFSQPQHF
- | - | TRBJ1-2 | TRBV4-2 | TGTGCCAGCAGCCAAGATCGGCCAGAGGATGGCTACACCTTC | CASSQDRPEDGYTF
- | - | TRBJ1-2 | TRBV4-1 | TGCGCCAGCAGCCAGCCCCCCGGGGACATCAAAAGGGGAAAATATGGCTACACCTTC | CASSQPPGDIKRGKYGYTF
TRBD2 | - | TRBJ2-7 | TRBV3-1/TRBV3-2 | TGTGCCAGCAGCCCCGTCCAGCCTAGCGGATTCTACGAGCAGTACTTC | CASSPVQPSGFYEQYF
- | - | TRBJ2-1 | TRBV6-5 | TGTGCCAGCAGTCCCCAGGACACTCCCAATGAGCAGTTCTTC | CASSPQDTPNEQFF
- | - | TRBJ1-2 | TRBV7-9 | TGTGCCAGCAGCCCTCAGGCCTATGGCTACACCTTC | CASSPQAYGYTF
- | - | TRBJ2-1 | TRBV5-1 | TGCGCCAGCAGCTCAGGAGCGGGCACCTACAATGAGCAGTTCTTC | CASSSGAGTYNEQFF
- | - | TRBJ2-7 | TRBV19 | TGTGCCAGCTCGAATAGCGTCTTCTCCTACGAGCAGTACTTC | CASSNSVFSYEQYF
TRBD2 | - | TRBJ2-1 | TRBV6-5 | TGTGCCAGCGGGGGGACTAGCGGGTCCAATGAGCAGTTCTTC | CASGGTSGSNEQFF
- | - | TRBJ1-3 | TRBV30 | TGTGCCTGGAGTGTACGAGCTGGAAACACCATATATTTT | CAWSVRAGNTIYF
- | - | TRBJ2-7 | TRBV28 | TGTGCCAGCAGCACCGGGAGCTCTTATACGAGCAGTACCTTC | CASSTGSSYTSSTF
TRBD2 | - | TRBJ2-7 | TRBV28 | TGTGCCAGCAGGGACCGGGAGGGAATGAGCTCCTACGAGCAGTACTTC | CASRDREGMSSYEQYF
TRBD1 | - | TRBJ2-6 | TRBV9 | TGTGCCAGCAGCGTCGGGACAGCTGGGGCCAACGTCCTGACTTTC | CASSVGTAGANVLTF
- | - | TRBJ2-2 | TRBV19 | - | CASTSARSIGELFF
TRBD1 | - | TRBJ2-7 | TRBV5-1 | TGCGCCAGCAGCTTGGAGCCCCGGGGCCCAGGGGGAGAGCAGTACTTC | CASSLEPRGPGGEQYF
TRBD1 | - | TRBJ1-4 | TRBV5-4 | TGTGCCAGCAGCCTTACAGGGGGGGATGAAAAACTGTTTTTT | CASSLTGGDEKLFF
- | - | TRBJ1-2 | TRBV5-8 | TGTGCCAGCAGCGAACGGGGCTATGGCTACACCTTC | CASSERGYGYTF
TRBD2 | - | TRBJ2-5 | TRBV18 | TGTGCCAGCTCACCACCACTAGCGGGAGAGACCCAGTACTTC | CASSPPLAGETQYF
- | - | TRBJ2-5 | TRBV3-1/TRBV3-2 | TGTGCCAGCAGTTCCAGCGTCCAAGAGACCCAGTACTTC | CASSSSVQETQYF
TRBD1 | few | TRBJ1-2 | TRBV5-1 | TGCGCCAGCAGCCCGGGACAGGACTATGGCTACACCTTC | CASSPGQDYGYTF
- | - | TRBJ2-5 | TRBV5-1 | TGCGCCAGCAATCGTGAGGGCTACTCCCAAGAGACCCAGTACTTC | CASNREGYSQETQYF
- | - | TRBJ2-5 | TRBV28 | TGTGCCAGCAGTTGGGGGGAACTGCGAGAGACCCAGTACTTC | CASSWGELRETQYF
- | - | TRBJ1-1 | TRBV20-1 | TGCAGTGCTAGTCGGGACATTTTAACTGAAGCTTTCTTT | CSASRDILTEAFF
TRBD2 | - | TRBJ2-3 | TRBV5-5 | TGTGCCAGCAGCGCCCGACTAGCGGATACGCAGTATTTT | CASSARLADTQYF
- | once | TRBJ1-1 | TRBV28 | TGTGCCAGCAGTTTAAGTGGGAGGTACACTGAAGCTTTCTTT | CASSLSGRYTEAFF
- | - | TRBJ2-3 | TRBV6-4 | TGTGCCAGCAGTGACTCTCCGGATACGCAGTATTTT | CASSDSPDTQYF
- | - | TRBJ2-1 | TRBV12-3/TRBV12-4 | TGTGCCAGGCGGGACAGTGGAGACAATGAGCAGTTCTTC | CARRDSGDNEQFF
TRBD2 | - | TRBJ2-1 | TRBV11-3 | TGTGCCAGCAGCTTAGAAATGGGACTAACGCGCCAAGATGAGCAGTTCTTC | CASSLEMGLTRQDEQFF
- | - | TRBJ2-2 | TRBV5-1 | TGCGCCAGCAGCTTTTCCGGGACAAAGAACACCGGGGAGCTGTTTTTT | CASSFSGTKNTGELFF
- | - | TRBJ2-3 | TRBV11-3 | TGTGCCAGCAGCTTGGGGCAGTTCACAGATACGCAGTATTTT | CASSLGQFTDTQYF
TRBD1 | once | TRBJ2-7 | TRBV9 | TGTGCCAGCAGCATAGACAGGGAAGGCAAGCAGTACTTC | CASSIDREGKQYF
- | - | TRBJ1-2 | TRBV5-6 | TGTGCCAGCAGCTCCCGAGACAGAGGAGGCTACACCTTC | CASSSRDRGGYTF
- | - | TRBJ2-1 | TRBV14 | TGTGCCAGCAGCCAACGGGTGTTGGTTGTCCACTCCTACAATGAGCAGTTCTTC | CASSQRVLVVHSYNEQFF
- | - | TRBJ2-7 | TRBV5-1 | TGCGCCAGCAGCTTAGGACAGCTTGAACCCTACGAGCAGTACTTC | CASSLGQLEPYEQYF
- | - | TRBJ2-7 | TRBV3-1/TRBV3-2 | TGTGCCAGCAGCCCTCACTACGGCGAGCAGTACTTC | CASSPHYGEQYF
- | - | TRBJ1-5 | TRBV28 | TGTGCCAGCAGCCGCGGTGAGCCCCAGCATTTT | CASSRGEPQHF
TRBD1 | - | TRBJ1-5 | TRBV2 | TGTGCCAGCAGTCGGGACAGCGAAAATCAGCCCCAGCATTTT | CASSRDSENQPQHF
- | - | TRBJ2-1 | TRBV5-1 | TGCGCCAGCAGCTTGTTCGGGACTGTGAATGAGCAGTTCTTC | CASSLFGTVNEQFF
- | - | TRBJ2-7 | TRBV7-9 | TGTGCCAGCAGCTTAGATGCGGGTCTCTACGAGCAGTACTTC | CASSLDAGLYEQYF
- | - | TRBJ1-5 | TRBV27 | TGTGCCAGCAGTTTATTCGGGAGAGGACTTAGCAATCAGCCCCAGCATTTT | CASSLFGRGLSNQPQHF
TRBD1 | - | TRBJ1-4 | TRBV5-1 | TGCGCCAGCAGCCTGACAGGGGACGATGAAAAACTGTTTTTT | CASSLTGDDEKLFF
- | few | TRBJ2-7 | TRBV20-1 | TGCAGTGCTAGTCTAGACCGTAGGGAGCAGTACTTC | CSASLDRREQYF
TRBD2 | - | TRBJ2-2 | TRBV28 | TGTGCCAGTAGCGGGGGGAACACCGGGGAGCTGTTTTTT | CASSGGNTGELFF
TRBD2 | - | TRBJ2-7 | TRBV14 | TGTGCCAGCAAACCTAGCGGGGTCTACGAGCAGTACTTC | CASKPSGVYEQYF
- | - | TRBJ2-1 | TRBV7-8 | TGTGCCAGCAGCTTAGCGCTGGGCGAAGGTGAGCAGTTCTTC | CASSLALGEGEQFF
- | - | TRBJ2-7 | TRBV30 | TGTGCCTGGAGTGCAGGGTTCGCCTACGAGCAGTACTTC | CAWSAGFAYEQYF
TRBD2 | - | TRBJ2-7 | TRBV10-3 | TGTGCCATCAGTGAGAACACTAGCGGGAGCAGGTACGAGCAGTACTTC | CAISENTSGSRYEQYF
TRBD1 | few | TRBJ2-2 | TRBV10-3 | TGTGCCAGCCGGGGGACAGGGGGCACCGGGGAGCTGTTTTTT | CASRGTGGTGELFF
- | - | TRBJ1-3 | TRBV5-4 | TGTGCCAGCAGCTTGGATAGTCCCGCTGGAAACACCATATATTTT | CASSLDSPAGNTIYF
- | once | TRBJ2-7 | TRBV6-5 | TGTGCCAGCGGGGGGACTGTCTACGAGCAGTACTTC | CASGGTVYEQYF
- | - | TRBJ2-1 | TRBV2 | TGTGCCAGCGGGCGTGTTGATGAGCAGTTCTTC | CASGRVDEQFF
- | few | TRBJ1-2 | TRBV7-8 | TGTGCCAGCAGCTTAACAGTTAACTATGGCTACACCTTC | CASSLTVNYGYTF